This is a list of T cell receptor beta chains from one sample in a study of technical replicates of blood from a few donors. Using immunoSEQ multiplex PCR, the repertoire was profiled, and TCRdb retains in-frame clones only, with some absent. Of approximately 81,000 clones listed, 96% were seen once; the top ten hold around 0.4%. The sequenced sample consisted of T cells isolated from PBMCs. Receptor source: a human donor in good health. Each CDR3 is given with its conserved first and last residue. Fields, in order: J gene, V gene, CDR3 protein.

J gene: TRBJ2-3; V gene: TRBV9; CDR3 protein: CASSVEGADTQYF
J gene: TRBJ2-7; V gene: TRBV7-3; CDR3 protein: CASSLNRGSSEQYF
J gene: TRBJ2-3; V gene: TRBV4-1; CDR3 protein: CASSQEQGRTDTQYF
J gene: TRBJ1-1; V gene: TRBV4-3; CDR3 protein: CASSQRTGGTEAFF
J gene: TRBJ2-1; V gene: TRBV4-3; CDR3 protein: CASSRLLAEVHEQFF
J gene: TRBJ2-2; V gene: TRBV2; CDR3 protein: CADSRDSNTGELFF
J gene: TRBJ1-1; V gene: TRBV2; CDR3 protein: CASKGRGFTEAFF
J gene: TRBJ2-7; V gene: TRBV19; CDR3 protein: CASSNSRELYEQYF
J gene: TRBJ2-7; V gene: TRBV27; CDR3 protein: CASSFGSGYEQYF
J gene: TRBJ2-7; V gene: TRBV7-2; CDR3 protein: CASSSPGDPYEQYF
J gene: TRBJ1-5; V gene: TRBV4-1; CDR3 protein: CASSLSPRGPRNQPQHF
J gene: TRBJ2-3; V gene: TRBV10-3; CDR3 protein: CAISEMALSTDTQYF
J gene: TRBJ2-1; V gene: TRBV19; CDR3 protein: CASSINPGSSYNEQFF
J gene: TRBJ2-3; V gene: TRBV5-4; CDR3 protein: CASNQGAMVEAGDTQYF
J gene: TRBJ1-2; V gene: TRBV7-2; CDR3 protein: CASSTSLGQVPGYTF
J gene: TRBJ2-3; V gene: TRBV28; CDR3 protein: CASSSYLAGKADTQYF
J gene: TRBJ1-4; V gene: TRBV13; CDR3 protein: CASSFRITGRLNEKLFF
J gene: TRBJ2-5; V gene: TRBV11-2; CDR3 protein: CASSSGTSGSGETQYF
J gene: TRBJ2-3; V gene: TRBV2; CDR3 protein: CAGDRLTDTQYF
J gene: TRBJ2-1; V gene: TRBV4-1; CDR3 protein: CASSQEVPSGIYNEQFF
J gene: TRBJ2-7; V gene: TRBV18; CDR3 protein: CASSPAVTAYEQYF
J gene: TRBJ2-1; V gene: TRBV30; CDR3 protein: CAWTLGGAGYNEQFF
J gene: TRBJ1-5; V gene: TRBV6-1; CDR3 protein: CASSDFGTGRLNQPQHF
J gene: TRBJ1-1; V gene: TRBV18; CDR3 protein: CASREGSTEAFF
J gene: TRBJ2-7; V gene: TRBV4-2; CDR3 protein: CASSREADYEQYF
J gene: TRBJ1-2; V gene: TRBV29-1; CDR3 protein: CSVDLVQGADGYTF
J gene: TRBJ1-3; V gene: TRBV9; CDR3 protein: CASSPAEGTIYF
J gene: TRBJ1-1; V gene: TRBV6-6; CDR3 protein: CASSYSAQQNTEAFF
J gene: TRBJ2-7; V gene: TRBV11-2; CDR3 protein: CASSLTLAYEQYF
J gene: TRBJ2-2; V gene: TRBV2; CDR3 protein: CASMTTGTHITGELFF
J gene: TRBJ2-7; V gene: TRBV7-9; CDR3 protein: CASSLVRGEQYF
J gene: TRBJ1-1; V gene: TRBV19; CDR3 protein: CASSIERDRSGGEAFF
J gene: TRBJ2-1; V gene: TRBV30; CDR3 protein: CAWRVSLGIYNEQFF
J gene: TRBJ2-2; V gene: TRBV29-1; CDR3 protein: CSVEDLLAGDGKKAGELFF
J gene: TRBJ2-6; V gene: TRBV2; CDR3 protein: CASSAEVGANVLTF
J gene: TRBJ2-7; V gene: TRBV19; CDR3 protein: CASSRSTGQQHEQYF
J gene: TRBJ1-5; V gene: TRBV7-2; CDR3 protein: CASSLTGNQPQHF
J gene: TRBJ2-7; V gene: TRBV5-1; CDR3 protein: CASSITGGVYEQYF
J gene: TRBJ2-7; V gene: TRBV6-1; CDR3 protein: CASSENGLASYEQYF
J gene: TRBJ1-5; V gene: TRBV7-6; CDR3 protein: CASSLRKPQHF
J gene: TRBJ1-1; V gene: TRBV7-3; CDR3 protein: CASSGGQGQTEAFF
J gene: TRBJ2-4; V gene: TRBV4-3; CDR3 protein: CASSQLTGTGDMGIQYF
J gene: TRBJ2-1; V gene: TRBV9; CDR3 protein: CASSVSGTPYNEQFF
J gene: TRBJ2-7; V gene: TRBV9; CDR3 protein: CASSVDQGKGEQYF
J gene: TRBJ1-2; V gene: TRBV7-9; CDR3 protein: CALGVGNYGYTF
J gene: TRBJ1-1; V gene: TRBV10-3; CDR3 protein: CATHTGGENTEAFF
J gene: TRBJ2-3; V gene: TRBV18; CDR3 protein: CASSPREGADTQYF
J gene: TRBJ2-7; V gene: TRBV27; CDR3 protein: CASSLQGTYEQYF
J gene: TRBJ2-3; V gene: TRBV9; CDR3 protein: CASSDHSKATDTQYF
J gene: TRBJ1-3; V gene: TRBV30; CDR3 protein: CAWRGGGTGNTIYF
J gene: TRBJ2-2; V gene: TRBV19; CDR3 protein: CASSISGTGELFF